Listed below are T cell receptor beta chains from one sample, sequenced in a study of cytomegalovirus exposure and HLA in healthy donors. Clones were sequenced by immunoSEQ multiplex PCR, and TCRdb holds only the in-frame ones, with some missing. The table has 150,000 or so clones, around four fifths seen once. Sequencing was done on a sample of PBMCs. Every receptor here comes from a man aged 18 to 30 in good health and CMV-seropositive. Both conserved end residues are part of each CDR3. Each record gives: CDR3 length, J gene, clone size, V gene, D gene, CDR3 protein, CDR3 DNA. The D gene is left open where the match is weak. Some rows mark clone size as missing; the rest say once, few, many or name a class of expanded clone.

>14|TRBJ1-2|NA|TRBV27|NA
CASSLSLGAVGYTF
TGTGCCAGCAGTTTATCGTTGGGGGCTGTTGGCTACACCTTC
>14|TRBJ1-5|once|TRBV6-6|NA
CASSPWDTNQPQHF
TGTGCCAGCAGTCCTTGGGACACGAATCAGCCCCAGCATTTT
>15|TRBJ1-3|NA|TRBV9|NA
CASSGGESSGNTIYF
TGTGCCAGCAGCGGGGGAGAGAGCTCTGGAAACACCATATATTTT
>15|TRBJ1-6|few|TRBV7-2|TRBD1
CASRTPRDSDSPLHF
TGTGCCAGCAGAACACCCCGGGACAGCGATTCACCCCTCCACTTT
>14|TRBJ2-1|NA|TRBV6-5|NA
CASSEMGGFNEQFF
TGTGCCAGCAGTGAAATGGGGGGTTTCAATGAGCAGTTCTTC
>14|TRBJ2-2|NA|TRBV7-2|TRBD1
CASGPGGRTGELFF
TGTGCCAGCGGGCCAGGGGGCCGAACCGGGGAGCTGTTTTTT
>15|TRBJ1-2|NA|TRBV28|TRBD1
CASSSGQSVNYGYTF
TGTGCCAGCAGTTCGGGACAGAGCGTAAACTATGGCTACACCTTC
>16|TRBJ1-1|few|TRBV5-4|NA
CASSWNVGTRDFEAFF
TGTGCCAGCAGCTGGAACGTCGGGACACGGGATTTCGAAGCTTTCTTT
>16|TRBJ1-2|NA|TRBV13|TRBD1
CASSLASETGEYGYTF
TGTGCCAGCAGCTTAGCCTCGGAGACAGGGGAATATGGCTACACCTTC
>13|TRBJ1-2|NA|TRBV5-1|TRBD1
CASSQGTGYGYTF
TGCGCCAGCAGCCAAGGGACAGGCTATGGCTACACCTTC
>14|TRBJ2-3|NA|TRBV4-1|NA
CASRERLNTDTQYF
TGTGCCAGCAGGGAAAGACTCAACACAGATACGCAGTATTTT
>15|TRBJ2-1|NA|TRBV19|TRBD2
CASNRGLAGDHEQFF
TGTGCCAGTAACCGGGGACTAGCGGGAGACCATGAGCAGTTCTTC
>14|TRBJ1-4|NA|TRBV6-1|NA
CASKRRDLHEKLFF
TGTGCCAGCAAGAGGCGGGACCTGCATGAAAAACTGTTTTTT
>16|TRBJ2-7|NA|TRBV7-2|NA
CASSLRSRGSIYEQYF
TGTGCCAGCAGCCTACGCAGCAGGGGTAGTATCTACGAGCAGTACTTC
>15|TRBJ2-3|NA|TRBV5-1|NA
CASSSGGASTDTQYF
TGCGCCAGCAGTAGCGGAGGGGCTAGCACAGATACGCAGTATTTT
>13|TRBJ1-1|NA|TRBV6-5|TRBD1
CASSFQGASEAFF
TGTGCCAGCAGTTTCCAGGGGGCCTCTGAAGCTTTCTTT
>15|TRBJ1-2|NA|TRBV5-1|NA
CASSLEPGVGYGYTF
TGCGCCAGCAGCTTGGAGCCAGGGGTAGGGTATGGCTACACCTTC
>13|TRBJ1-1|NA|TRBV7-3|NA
CASSLERNTEAFF
TGTGCCAGCAGTTTGGAGCGTAACACTGAAGCTTTCTTT
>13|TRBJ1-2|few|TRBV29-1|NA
CSVDTGRNYGYTF
TGCAGCGTTGATACAGGGCGTAACTATGGCTACACCTTC
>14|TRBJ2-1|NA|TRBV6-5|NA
CASRRTGRVNEQFF
TGTGCCAGCAGACGGACAGGGAGGGTAAATGAGCAGTTCTTC
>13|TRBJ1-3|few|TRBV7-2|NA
CASSPVGGNTIYF
TGTGCCAGCAGCCCTGTCGGTGGAAACACCATATATTTT
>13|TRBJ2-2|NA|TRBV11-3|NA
CASSPVSTGELFF
TGTGCCAGCAGCCCCGTATCCACCGGGGAGCTGTTTTTT
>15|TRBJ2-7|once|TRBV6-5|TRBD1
CASSLTGGLTYEQYF
TGTGCCAGCAGTCTGACAGGGGGACTTACCTACGAGCAGTACTTC
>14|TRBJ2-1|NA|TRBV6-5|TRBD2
CASSLAGGFNEQFF
TGTGCCAGCAGTCTAGCGGGAGGCTTCAATGAGCAGTTCTTC
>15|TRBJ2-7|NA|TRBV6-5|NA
CASSTPRGQGGEQYF
TGTGCCAGCAGTACGCCTAGGGGGCAAGGGGGGGAGCAGTACTTC
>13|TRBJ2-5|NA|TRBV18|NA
CASSPPSQETQYF
TGTGCCAGCTCACCACCCAGCCAAGAGACCCAGTACTTC
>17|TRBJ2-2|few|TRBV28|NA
CASGSQGQSMNTGELFF
TGTGCCAGCGGATCCCAGGGCCAGTCTATGAACACCGGGGAGCTGTTTTTT
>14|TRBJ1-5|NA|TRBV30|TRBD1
CAWSDGTVHQPQHF
TGTGCCTGGAGTGACGGGACAGTCCATCAGCCCCAGCATTTT
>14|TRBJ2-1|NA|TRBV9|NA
CASSVETLNNEQFF
TGTGCCAGCAGCGTAGAGACTCTGAACAATGAGCAGTTCTTC
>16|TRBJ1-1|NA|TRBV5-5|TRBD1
CASSAGTGEYRTEAFF
TGTGCCAGCAGTGCCGGGACAGGGGAGTATCGAACTGAAGCTTTCTTT
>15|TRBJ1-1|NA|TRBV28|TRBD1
CASSFYGTGSFRAFF
TGTGCCAGCAGTTTCTACGGGACAGGGTCCTTTAGAGCTTTCTTT
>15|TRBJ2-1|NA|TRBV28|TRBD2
CASRKAGGQINEQFF
TGTGCCAGCAGGAAAGCGGGAGGGCAAATAAATGAGCAGTTCTTC
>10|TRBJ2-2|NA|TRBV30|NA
CALLDGELFF
TGTGCTCTACTAGACGGGGAGCTGTTTTTT
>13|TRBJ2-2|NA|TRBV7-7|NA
CASSSQGSGELFF
TGTGCTAGCAGCTCACAGGGTTCCGGGGAGCTGTTTTTT
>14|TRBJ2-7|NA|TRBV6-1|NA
CASVTGSLNYEQYF
TGTGCCAGTGTAACAGGATCCCTCAACTACGAGCAGTACTTC
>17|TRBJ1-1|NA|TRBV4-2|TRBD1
CASSQEDRANLNTEAFF
TGTGCCAGCAGCCAAGAAGACAGGGCCAACTTGAACACTGAAGCTTTCTTT
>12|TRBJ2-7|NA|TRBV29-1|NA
CSVVLRESEQYF
TGCAGCGTCGTACTCCGGGAGAGCGAGCAGTACTTC
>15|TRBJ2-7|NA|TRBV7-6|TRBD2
CASSLGGDGSSEQYF
TGTGCCAGCAGCCTCGGGGGGGACGGGAGTTCCGAGCAGTACTTC
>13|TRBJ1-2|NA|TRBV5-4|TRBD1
CASSRQGGYGYTF
TGTGCCAGCAGCCGACAGGGTGGCTATGGCTACACCTTC
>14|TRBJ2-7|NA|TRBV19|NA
CASSMAGGSYEQYF
TGTGCCAGTAGTATGGCAGGAGGCTCCTACGAGCAGTACTTC
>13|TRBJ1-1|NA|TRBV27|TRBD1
CASGTGVGTEAFF
TGTGCCAGCGGGACAGGGGTCGGCACTGAAGCTTTCTTT
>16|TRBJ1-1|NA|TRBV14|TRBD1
CASSPWDRGERTEAFF
TGTGCCAGCAGCCCGTGGGACAGGGGGGAAAGAACTGAAGCTTTCTTT
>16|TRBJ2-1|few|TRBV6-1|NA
CASSDLHGGGAHEQFF
TGTGCCAGCAGTGACCTTCATGGTGGGGGGGCTCATGAGCAGTTCTTC
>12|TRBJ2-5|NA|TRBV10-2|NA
CASSDPPETQYF
TGCGCCAGCAGTGATCCTCCAGAGACCCAGTACTTC
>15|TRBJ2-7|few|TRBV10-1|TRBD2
CASSESGLAGYEQYF
TGCGCCAGCAGTGAGTCGGGACTAGCGGGCTACGAGCAGTACTTC
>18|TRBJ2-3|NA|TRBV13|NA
CASSSSGFWVSSTDTQYF
TGTGCCAGCAGCTCATCGGGATTTTGGGTTTCTAGCACAGATACGCAGTATTTT
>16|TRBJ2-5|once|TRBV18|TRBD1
CASSPGGQGVGETQYF
TGTGCCAGCTCACCAGGGGGACAGGGAGTAGGAGAGACCCAGTACTTC
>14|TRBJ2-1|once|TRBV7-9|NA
CASSSRDRPNEQFF
TGTGCCAGCAGCTCGCGGGACAGACCGAATGAGCAGTTCTTC
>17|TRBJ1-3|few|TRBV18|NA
CATKTQGAGSSGNTIYF
TGTGCCACCAAAACACAGGGTGCAGGGAGCTCTGGAAACACCATATATTTT
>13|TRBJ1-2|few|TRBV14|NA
CASSDSAAYGYTF
TGTGCCAGCAGTGACAGCGCCGCCTATGGCTACACCTTC
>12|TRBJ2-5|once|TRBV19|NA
CASSTNRETQYF
TGTGCCAGTAGTACAAACAGGGAGACCCAGTACTTC
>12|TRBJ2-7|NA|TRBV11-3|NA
CASSVGSGEQYF
TGTGCCAGCAGCGTAGGATCGGGCGAGCAGTACTTC
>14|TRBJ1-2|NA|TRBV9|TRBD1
CASSVDRGLGGYTF
TGTGCCAGCAGCGTAGACAGGGGGCTGGGAGGCTACACCTTC
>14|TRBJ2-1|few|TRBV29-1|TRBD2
CSGKPGLTYNEQFF
TGCAGCGGGAAACCGGGACTAACCTACAATGAGCAGTTCTTC
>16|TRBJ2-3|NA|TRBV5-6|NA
CASSLEGQAHGDTQYF
TGTGCCAGCAGCTTGGAGGGACAAGCCCACGGGGATACGCAGTATTTT